This T cell receptor beta chain appears in the sequencing data of a study of cytomegalovirus exposure and HLA in healthy donors. The study, taken as a whole, reports: Later work associated 16,951 TCR beta sequences with HLA alleles at 0.05 false discovery rate. Many donors carried some public TCRs, although rarity characterized most TCR sequences. Trimming of TCR beta V- and J-genes showed a link, identified in a later analysis, to a missense DCLRE1C variant.

As for this clone: The antigen remains undetermined.

This PCR relied on a set of 60 Vbeta primers and 13 Jbeta primers. How the authors handled the data: It was a later analysis that counted about 80 million unique TCR beta chains, of which roughly 10 million were shared. Using immunoSEQ multiplex PCR, the repertoire was profiled, and TCRdb retains in-frame clones only, with some absent. D and trimming were read from the DNA, whereas the V and J calls and clone size are those reported in that table. The repertoire holds 60,000 or so clones, with roughly 75% as singletons. Germline values: CDR1 SNHLY, CDR2 FYNNEI. The V and J ends lost 3 bases and 6 bases, in that order; junction bases with no gene match: 5. CDR3 length: 15 residues.

The V call is TRBV2, the J call TRBJ2-1, with 10 bases aligning to TRBD2. The sequenced material came from PBMCs. The TCR sequence derives from a woman aged 40 to 50 in good health and CMV-seropositive. The CDR3 sequence is CASSDSGGASNEQFF. The CDR3 DNA reads TGTGCCAGCAGTGACAGCGGGGGGGCCAGCAATGAGCAGTTCTTC.